The 29 T cell receptor beta chains reported below all come from one sample, sequenced in a study of blood T cell repertoires in COVID-19. Assay: immunoSEQ multiplex PCR; the TCRdb copy retains only in-frame clones and omits some. The sample yields hundreds of thousands of clones, about 83% seen once. Material: peripheral blood. The source of these receptors is a woman between 50 and 59 years old with acute or convalescent COVID-19.

The genes are TRBV24-1 and TRBJ2-2, with 7 bases lining up with TRBD2. The CDR3 loop spans 18 amino acids. From germline, CDR1 is KGHDR and CDR2 SFDVKD. Trimming took 4 bases from V and 0 from J; bases not matched to a gene: 10. CDR3 loop: CATSDLIGRGSNTGELFF. CDR3 sequence (DNA): TGTGCCACCAGTGACCTAATAGGGAGGGGATCGAACACCGGGGAGCTGTTTTTT.

The genes are TRBV11-3 and TRBJ2-1; the D gene is possibly TRBD2 (6 bases). V lost 5 bases, J lost 12 bases, and 17 bases lay in between. The germline gives CDR1 SGHNT, CDR2 YENEEA. The CDR3 is 13 amino acids. CDR3 nucleotide sequence: TGTGCCAGCAGCGTTGGGACTTCGAATAGGCAGTTCTTC. Its protein is CASSVGTSNRQFF. The variable domain in full, with the rest retrieved from reference TRBV11-3 and TRBJ2-1, is EAGVVQSPRYKIIEKKQPVAFWCNPISGHNTLYWYLQNLGQGPELLIRYENEEAVDDSQLPKDRFSAERLKGVDSTLKIQPAELGDSAVYLCASSVGTSNRQFFGPGTRLTVL.

This clone has just one count. This chain uses TRBV13 with TRBJ2-3; a weak D match, TRBD1 (5 bases). This CDR3 has 14 residues. Per germline, CDR1 PRHDT and CDR2 FYEKMQ (reference sequence). Trimming left V 5 bases short and J 2 bases short, with 11 bases between. The DNA of the CDR3 is TGTGCCAGCAGCCTCTGGGGCACCACAGATACGCAGTATTTT. It specifies CASSLWGTTDTQYF.

This clone turned up a few times. The J gene is TRBJ2-7, the V gene TRBV14, with TRBD2 matching 10 bases. After removal of 6 bases from V and 3 bases from J, the junction contained 8 bases not matched to a gene. Germline V gene sequence: CDR1 SGHDN, CDR2 FVKESK. CDR3 length: 15 amino acids. The CDR3 reads CASSSTSGMVYEQYF. The DNA of the CDR3 is TGTGCCAGCAGTTCTACTAGCGGGATGGTCTACGAGCAGTACTTC.

This chain uses TRBV2 with TRBJ1-1, with unresolved D. Germline CDR1 is SNHLY and CDR2 is FYNNEI. CDR3 length: 11 residues. CDR3 sequence (DNA): TGTGGAGCGGGTGAGGTCACTGAAGCTTTCTTT. It specifies CGAGEVTEAFF.

The rearrangement links TRBV18 to TRBJ2-7; 15 nucleotides agree with TRBD2. This CDR3 region has 14 residues. Germline assignment: CDR1 KGHSH and CDR2 LQKENI. V trimming: 3 bases; J trimming: 6 bases; junction bases outside the gene matches: 0. This CDR3 is CASSPGLAGGEQYF. In DNA form, the CDR3 reads TGTGCCAGCTCACCGGGACTAGCGGGAGGCGAGCAGTACTTC. The entire variable domain, with the rest obtained from reference TRBV18 and TRBJ2-7, is as follows: NAGVMQNPRHLVRRRGQEARLRCSPMKGHSHVYWYRQLPEEGLKFMVYLQKENIIDESGMPKERFSAEFPKEGPSILRIQQVVRGDSAAYFCASSPGLAGGEQYFGPGTRLTVT.

The V and J genes are TRBV25-1 and TRBJ1-1; D is undetermined. Trimming took 5 bases from V and 1 from J, leaving 8 bases between them. Germline assignment: CDR1 MGHDK and CDR2 SYGVNS. CDR3 size: 13 residues. The DNA for the CDR3 is TGTGCCAGCAGTAGACAAACGAACACTGAAGCTTTCTTT. Its translation is CASSRQTNTEAFF.

This rearrangement joins TRBV6-5 to TRBJ2-1; D might be TRBD2 (6 bases). The CDR3 has 15 residues. Trimming removed 6 bases at V and 0 bases at J, with 12 bases between. Germline CDR1 and CDR2: MNHEY and SVGAGI. CDR3 residues: CASSGRGSSYNEQFF. The CDR3 DNA reads TGTGCCAGCAGCGGGAGAGGAAGCTCCTACAATGAGCAGTTCTTC.

This rearrangement joins TRBV2 to TRBJ2-3; TRBD1 agrees at 7 bases. Germline V gives CDR1 SNHLY, CDR2 FYNNEI. The CDR3 loop spans 14 amino acids. V trimming: 6 bases; J trimming: 2 bases; junction bases outside the gene matches: 5. CDR3 nucleotides: TGTGCCAGCAGGCCCGGGACAGTCACAGATACGCAGTATTTT. Amino acids: CASRPGTVTDTQYF.

The chain employs TRBV28 and TRBJ2-1; TRBD2 matches 11 bases. There are 20 residues in the CDR3. V lost 1 base to trimming and J lost 10 bases; unmatched junction nucleotides: 21. CDR1 and CDR2 (germline): MDHEN, SYDVKM. The CDR3 bases are TGTGCCAGCAGTTTATTAACCAGGGGGCGCACGGCTAGCGGGAGGAAGGAGCAGTTCTTC. Its translation: CASSLLTRGRTASGRKEQFF.

The chain has TRBV4-1 and TRBJ2-2; perhaps TRBD1 as D (5 bases). Trimming left V 0 bases short and J 4 bases short, with 12 bases between. Germline loops: CDR1 MGHRA, CDR2 YSYEKL. The CDR3 loop spans 16 amino acids. Here the CDR3 DNA reads TGCGCCAGCAGCCAAGAAGCCCGAAGGGGCACCGGGGAGCTGTTTTTT. This sequence encodes CASSQEARRGTGELFF.

The V and J genes are TRBV5-4 and TRBJ1-1; D might be TRBD1 (6 bases). CDR3 size: 13 residues. Looked up from germline, CDR1 is SGHNT and CDR2 is YYREEE (reference sequence). V was cut by 4 bases and J by 6 bases, with 13 bases left in between. The CDR3 is CASSKGGVAEAFF. The CDR3 coding sequence is TGTGCCAGCAGCAAGGGGGGGGTGGCTGAAGCTTTCTTT.

The V call is TRBV3-1 (or the pseudogene TRBV3-2), the J call TRBJ2-1; 10 bases agree with TRBD2. The germline V gene has CDR1 LGHDT and CDR2 YNNKEL (reference sequence). The CDR3 runs 15 residues. V trimming: 1 base; J trimming: 8 bases; junction bases outside the gene matches: 5. In DNA, the CDR3 is TGTGCCAGCAGCCAAGGACTAGCGGGTGGCGATGAGCAGTTCTTC. Its protein is CASSQGLAGGDEQFF.

Concerning this clone: The sample contains more than one DNA sequence encoding this CDR3. V gene TRBV5-1 combines with J gene TRBJ2-3, with no clear D. The ends were cut back, 5 bases at V and 5 bases at J, with 6 bases in the middle. Germline loops: CDR1 SGHRS, CDR2 YFSETQ. The CDR3 is 11 amino acids. For the CDR3, the DNA is TGCGCCAGCAGTTTACAAGATACGCAGTATTTT. Translating gives CASSLQDTQYF.

The J gene is TRBJ1-1, the V gene TRBV18, with TRBD1 matching 7 bases. The junction had 10 bases not matched to a gene; V was cut back by 6 bases and J by 0 bases. Germline CDR1 reads KGHSH; CDR2 reads LQKENI. CDR3 length: 16 amino acids. The CDR3 region is CASSPTGQAMNTEAFF. CDR3 nucleotide sequence: TGTGCCAGCTCGCCGACAGGACAGGCCATGAACACTGAAGCTTTCTTT.

The genes are TRBV28 and TRBJ2-5; 8 bases agree with TRBD2. This CDR3 contains 15 residues. Germline V gene lookup returns CDR1 MDHEN and CDR2 SYDVKM. The V and J ends lost 10 bases and 0 bases, in that order; junction bases with no gene match: 10. As DNA, the CDR3 is TGTGCCACCTCGGGGCAGCGGGAGTACCAAGAGACCCAGTACTTC. It codes for CATSGQREYQETQYF.

The CDR3 bases are TGTGCCAGTCTAAGACAGGGTACGGAAAAACTGTTTTTT. It is translated as CASLRQGTEKLFF. This chain links TRBV19 with TRBJ1-4; 7 bases agree with TRBD1. CDR1 and CDR2 (germline): LNHDA, SQIVND (reference sequence). The CDR3 has 13 amino acids. V dropped 8 bases and J dropped 8; count of bases not matched to a gene: 8.

This chain uses TRBV29-1 with TRBJ2-7; 14 bases align to TRBD2. The CDR3 consists of 18 residues. Germline V CDR1 and CDR2: SQVTM, ANQGSEA. V was pared by 4 bases and J by 2 bases, with 13 bases of the junction left unmatched. CDR3 coding DNA: TGCAGCGTTGGGGCAATCGGGACTAGCGGGAGCTTAACCTACGAGCAGTACTTC. It yields the protein CSVGAIGTSGSLTYEQYF.

The chain links TRBV5-1 to TRBJ2-2; TRBD2 agrees at 9 bases. The CDR3 length is 15 residues. From germline, CDR1 is SGHRS and CDR2 YFSETQ. V shed 6 bases and J 3 bases; nucleotides not matched to a gene: 6. The CDR3 nucleotides read TGCGCCAGCATCTCCTTAGCGGGAGACACCGGGGAGCTGTTTTTT. Translated: CASISLAGDTGELFF.

The rearrangement links TRBV6-5 to TRBJ1-5, with no clear D. The CDR3 length is 15 residues. Trimming removed 4 bases at V and 0 bases at J, with 10 bases between. CDR1 is MNHEY and CDR2 is SVGAGI in the germline V gene. The DNA of the CDR3 is TGTGCCAGCAGTTCCGGTCGGGGTAGCAATCAGCCCCAGCATTTT. Translation: CASSSGRGSNQPQHF.

This chain uses TRBV10-1 with TRBJ2-3; 9 nucleotides agree with TRBD2. Trimming cost V 4 bases and J 4 bases; bases outside gene matches: 15. The CDR3 totals 18 residues. From germline, CDR1 is WNHNN and CDR2 SYGVQD (reference sequence). This CDR3 is CASSVPLPGGRAPDTQYF. Written as DNA, the CDR3 is TGCGCCAGCAGTGTCCCCCTCCCGGGCGGGAGGGCCCCAGATACGCAGTATTTT.

The chain links TRBV19 to TRBJ1-1; possible D gene TRBD1, 5 bases. The germline CDR1 and CDR2 sequences are LNHDA and SQIVND (reference sequence). There are 16 residues in the CDR3. V lost 4 bases to trimming and J lost 0 bases, with 15 bases between them. The CDR3 DNA follows: TGTGCCAGTAGTAGGGACTCGCGGCTTTTGAACACTGAAGCTTTCTTT. This sequence encodes CASSRDSRLLNTEAFF.

The chain combines TRBV5-1 with TRBJ1-3, with 7 bases lining up with TRBD1. V was pared by 4 bases and J by 2 bases, with 9 bases of the junction left unmatched. Germline values: CDR1 SGHRS, CDR2 YFSETQ. This CDR3 comprises 16 residues. DNA of the CDR3: TGCGCCAGCAGCCGGACAGGCAGCGTCGCTGGAAACACCATATATTTT. Amino acid sequence: CASSRTGSVAGNTIYF. The full variable domain, with the rest looked up from reference TRBV5-1 and TRBJ1-3, is KAGVTQTPRYLIKTRGQQVTLSCSPISGHRSVSWYQQTPGQGLQFLFEYFSETQRNKGNFPGRFSGRQFSNSRSEMNVSTLELGDSALYLCASSRTGSVAGNTIYFGEGSWLTVV.

This clone was seen once. V usage is TRBV19 and J usage is TRBJ1-2, with 9 bases matching TRBD1. The CDR3 contains 16 residues. The V segment lost 7 bases and the J segment 5 bases; nucleotides outside the gene matches: 14. The germline CDR1 and CDR2 sequences are LNHDA and SQIVND (reference sequence). CDR3 sequence reads: CASTPLRTGVLYGYTF. The CDR3 region has the DNA TGTGCCAGTACCCCTCTCCGGACAGGGGTCCTTTATGGCTACACCTTC.

The chain carries TRBV30 and TRBJ2-7; 11 bases align to TRBD2. The CDR3 contains 14 residues. The V and J ends lost 0 bases and 6 bases, in that order; junction bases with no gene match: 4. Germline CDR1 GTSNPN, CDR2 SVGIG (reference sequence). CDR3 coding DNA: TGTGCCTGGAGTGTCGGACTAGCGGGCTTCGAGCAGTACTTC. It translates to CAWSVGLAGFEQYF.

The chain employs TRBV30 and TRBJ1-4; no clear D. Germline V lookup: CDR1 GTSNPN, CDR2 SVGIG (reference sequence). CDR3 length: 12 residues. V gave up 5 bases and J gave up 8 bases, with 12 bases separating them. The CDR3 spells CAWAPTGEKLFF. The CDR3 coding sequence is TGTGCCTGGGCCCCAACGGGGGAAAAACTGTTTTTT.

The V call is TRBV27, the J call TRBJ2-5, with D perhaps matching TRBD1 (6 bases). Trimming shortened V by 2 bases and J by 1 base, and 8 bases separated the two germline ends. CDR1 and CDR2 from the germline V gene are MNHEY and SMNVEV (reference sequence). The CDR3 is 14 residues long. This CDR3 reads CASSLQDSQETQYF. The CDR3 DNA sequence: TGTGCCAGCAGTTTACAGGACAGCCAAGAGACCCAGTACTTC.

The genes are TRBV12-2 and TRBJ1-4; TRBD1, the table's D call, was not compared with the DNA. TRBV12-2 has pseudogene status. This CDR3 region has 16 residues. The CDR3 DNA reads TGTGCAAGTCGCACAGGGCGGCCGAGGGGTAATGAAAAACTGTTTTTT. Translated, it gives CASRTGRPRGNEKLFF.

The rearrangement links TRBV28 to TRBJ2-2; D may be TRBD2 (5 bases). The V end lost 3 bases, the J end lost 0 bases, and 17 bases lay between the germline ends. CDR1 is MDHEN, CDR2 SYDVKM, per germline. CDR3 size: 18 residues. Here the CDR3 reads CASSFWGVLTANTGELFF. The CDR3 nucleotides are TGTGCCAGCAGTTTTTGGGGAGTGTTGACGGCGAACACCGGGGAGCTGTTTTTT.